This record covers a single TCR beta chain. Its specific antigen is unknown. No per-base quality is available; no much larger clone lies one base away. These data originate in a study of blood T cell repertoires in COVID-19 (dated by TCRdb to the early 2020s). Study-level background: Samples from collaborators originated in the United States, Italy and Spain and spanned both the acute and convalescent phases of COVID-19. Subjects who had been exposed to COVID-19, were actively infected with it, or had recovered from it provided the deeply sampled blood TCRbeta repertoires that made up the dataset. Sample metadata almost always included a de-identified subject ID, COVID-19 status, age in years and sex. Where HLA class I and class II types were available, the types were taken from metadata supplied by the sample provider, not from assay-based typing. The material from the prospective study consisted of cDNA or gDNA derived from T cells, B-cell-depleted T cells, or PBMCs. Samples were obtained from the ongoing ImmuneRACE study (first 160 participants) and from about 1,300 subjects provided by 6 global collaborators. The repertoires were made available in a free public database intended to serve as a resource for research on the immune response to SARS-CoV-2.

The full study reports these points: The amount of clinical and demographic metadata varied by source and participant and was provided uncurated.

TCRbeta CDR3 regions were amplified from genomic DNA by means of the immunoSEQ Assay, a bias-controlled multiplex PCR. In the original analysis: Nucleated cell counts per sample were estimated from amplification of reference gene primers within the assay. To quantify the absolute abundance of each unique TCRbeta CDR3 rearrangement, sequence reads were collapsed and filtered. For each sample, productive Simpson clonality was calculated as the square root of Simpson's diversity index over productive rearrangements. This is the immuneACCESS table as TCRdb keeps it, with only in-frame sequences that have V and J called. A part of the clones is gone; compared with another copy, unresolved V genes explain less than half, and the rest is unexplained. V and J calls plus clone size are reproduced from that table; the DNA served to infer D and trimming. Counted in this sample were 65,000 or so clones; 75% to 90% of them appeared once. The ten largest make up about 16% of the sample.

Whole blood was collected in K2EDTA tubes by collaborating institutions according to the institutions' own protocols. For TCRbeta analysis, collaborators shipped samples in one of three forms: frozen whole blood, isolated PBMCs, or DNA extracted from either of those sample types. V and J lose 4 bases and 0 bases, and a span of 10 bases separates them. According to the germline V gene (reference sequence), CDR1 reads LNHDA and CDR2 reads SQIVND. The CDR3 numbers 15 residues from cysteine through phenylalanine. Only the CDR3 region is kept as DNA, spanning 45 bases read in frame from base 1. The sequence came from a man older than 75 with acute or convalescent COVID-19. What was sequenced was peripheral blood. The chain joins TRBV19 to TRBJ2-1; no D gene can be assigned with confidence. CDR3 region: CASSNGWSSYNEQFF. The DNA sequence is given as TGTGCCAGTAGTAATGGCTGGAGCTCCTACAATGAGCAGTTCTTC.